Sequencing of this T cell receptor (beta chain) was carried out in a study of T cells in Graves' hyperthyroidism and ophthalmopathy. Patients having uncontrolled infection, another autoimmune disease, pregnancy or lactation were not included. The diagnostic basis comprised clinical symptoms, serum thyroxine and TRAb, thyroid ultrasound and orbital computed tomography. It was RNA transcripts that yielded the amplified TCR beta CDR3 regions. When the TCR CDR3 underwent first-round RT-PCR, the HTBI primer set was used. TCRdb recomputed calls from the multiplex PCR reads with MiXCR, one row per CDR3 protein. The sample has roughly 510,000 distinct CDR3 sequences; more than 20% are singletons. This clonotype was recorded at least ten times. This CDR3 is 14 amino acids long. Germline V CDR1 and CDR2: MNHEY, SVGAGI. V was cut by 2 bases and J by 1 base, with 8 bases left in between.

This receptor was obtained from a man aged 18 to 29 with Graves' hyperthyroidism. The sequenced sample consisted of blood. This sequence joins TRBV6-5 and TRBJ2-5; D not resolved. The CDR3 reads CASSYRAFQETQYF. The CDR3 nucleotides are TGTGCCAGCAGTTACCGGGCCTTCCAAGAGACCCAGTACTTC.